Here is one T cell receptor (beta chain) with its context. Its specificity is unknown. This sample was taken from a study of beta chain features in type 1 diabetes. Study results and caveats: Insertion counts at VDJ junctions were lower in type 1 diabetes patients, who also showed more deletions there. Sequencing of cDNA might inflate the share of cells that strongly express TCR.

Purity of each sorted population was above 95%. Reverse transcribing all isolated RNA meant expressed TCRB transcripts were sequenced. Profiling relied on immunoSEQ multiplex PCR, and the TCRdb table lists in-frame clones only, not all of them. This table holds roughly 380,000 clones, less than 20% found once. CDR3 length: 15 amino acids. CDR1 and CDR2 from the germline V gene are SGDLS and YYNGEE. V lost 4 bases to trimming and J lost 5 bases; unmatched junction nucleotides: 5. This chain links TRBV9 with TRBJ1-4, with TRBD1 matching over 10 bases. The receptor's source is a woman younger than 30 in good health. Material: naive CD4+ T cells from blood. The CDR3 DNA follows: TGTGCCAGCAGCCGTGACAGGGGGCGAAATGAAAAACTGTTTTTT. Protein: CASSRDRGRNEKLFF. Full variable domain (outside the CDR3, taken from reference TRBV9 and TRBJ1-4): DSGVTQTPKHLITATGQRVTLRCSPRSGDLSVYWYQQSLDQGLQFLIQYYNGEERAKGNILERFSAQQFPDLHSELNLSSLELGDSALYFCASSRDRGRNEKLFFGSGTQLSVL.